This T cell receptor (beta chain) emerged from a study of PD-L1 blockade in urothelial cancer. At the level of the study: Males with bladder-origin urothelial cancer made up about nine tenths of the roughly 29 patients. Once treatment had started, blood was analyzed at 3 weeks (second dose) and again at 6 weeks. The number of prior chemotherapy regimens per patient was 0 to 3.

Measured with immunoSEQ multiplex PCR; TCRdb has only the in-frame clones, and not every one. Of under 70,000 clones in the sample, 85% to 90% were seen once. Time point indicated: peripheral blood 6 weeks after treatment start. This clone appeared a few times. The starting material was PBMCs, obtained around atezolizumab (anti-PD-L1) treatment. The source is a man in his sixties with urothelial cancer.

The CDR3 reads CASRTGSDSPLHF. The DNA of the CDR3 is TGCGCCAGCAGGACAGGGTCTGATTCACCCCTCCACTTT. This chain joins TRBV5-1 and TRBJ1-6, with 7 bases identical to TRBD1. J lost 8 bases, V lost 5 bases, and 4 bases had no gene match. Germline CDR1 reads SGHRS; CDR2 reads YFSETQ. This CDR3 is 13 amino acids long.